This TCR beta chain was sequenced during a study of beta chain features in type 1 diabetes. Reverse transcribing all isolated RNA meant expressed TCRB transcripts were sequenced. Repertoires were generated with immunoSEQ multiplex PCR, while TCRdb's copy carries only in-frame clones and drops some. Here the sample spans about 350,000 clones, about 19% being singletons. Using CD45RO/CCR7/CD25/CD127/CD95/CD27, CD4+ naive, central memory, regulatory and stem cell-like memory cells were sorted. V lost 4 bases and J 2 bases, leaving 16 bases between the germline ends. CDR3 length equals 16 residues. Looked up from germline, CDR1 is SGHTA and CDR2 is FQGNSA.

The rearrangement uses TRBV7-2 and TRBJ2-3, with a tentative D call TRBD2 (6 bases). Sequences were obtained from naive CD4+ T cells from blood. This TCR was recovered from a young woman in good health. The CDR3 coding sequence is TGTGCCAGCAGCTCCCCTACGGAGGGGTCCACAGATACGCAGTATTTT. Translating gives CASSSPTEGSTDTQYF.